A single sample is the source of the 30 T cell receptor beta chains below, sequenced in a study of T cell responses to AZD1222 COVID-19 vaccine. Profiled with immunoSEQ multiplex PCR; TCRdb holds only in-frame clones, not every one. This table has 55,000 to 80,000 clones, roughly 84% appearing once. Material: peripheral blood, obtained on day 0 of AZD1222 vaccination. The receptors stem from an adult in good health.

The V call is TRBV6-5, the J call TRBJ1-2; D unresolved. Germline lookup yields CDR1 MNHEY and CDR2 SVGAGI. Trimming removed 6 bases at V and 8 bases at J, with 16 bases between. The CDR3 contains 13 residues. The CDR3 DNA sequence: TGTGCCAGCAGAGCTGGAGGTGAGGGCGGCTACACCTTC. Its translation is CASRAGGEGGYTF.

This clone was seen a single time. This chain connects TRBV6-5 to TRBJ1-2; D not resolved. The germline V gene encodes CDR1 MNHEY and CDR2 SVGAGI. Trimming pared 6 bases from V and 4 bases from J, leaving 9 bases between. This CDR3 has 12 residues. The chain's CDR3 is CASRGGSYGYTF. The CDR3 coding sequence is TGTGCCAGCAGGGGCGGGTCCTATGGCTACACCTTC.

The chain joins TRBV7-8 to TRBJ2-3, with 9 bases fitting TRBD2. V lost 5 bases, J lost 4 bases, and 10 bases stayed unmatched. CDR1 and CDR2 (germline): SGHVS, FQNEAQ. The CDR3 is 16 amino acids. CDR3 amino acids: CASSRSGTSLADTQYF. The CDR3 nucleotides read TGTGCCAGCAGCCGCTCCGGGACTAGCCTTGCAGATACGCAGTATTTT. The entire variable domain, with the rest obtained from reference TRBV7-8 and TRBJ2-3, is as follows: GAGVSQSPRYKVAKRGQDVALRCDPISGHVSLFWYQQALGQGPEFLTYFQNEAQLDKSGLPSDRFFAERPEGSVSTLKIQRTQQEDSAVYLCASSRSGTSLADTQYFGPGTRLTVL.

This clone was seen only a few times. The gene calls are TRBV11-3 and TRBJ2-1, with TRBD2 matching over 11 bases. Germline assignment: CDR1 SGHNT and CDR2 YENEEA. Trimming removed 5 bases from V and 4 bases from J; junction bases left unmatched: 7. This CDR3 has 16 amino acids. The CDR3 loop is CASSPGTSGRYNEQFF. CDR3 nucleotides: TGTGCCAGCAGCCCAGGGACTAGCGGAAGATACAATGAGCAGTTCTTC.

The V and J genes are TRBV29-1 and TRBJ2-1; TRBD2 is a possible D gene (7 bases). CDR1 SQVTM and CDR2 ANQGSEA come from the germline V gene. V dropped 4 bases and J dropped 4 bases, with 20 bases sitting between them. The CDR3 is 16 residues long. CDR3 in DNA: TGCAGCGTTGTCGGGGTTTGGCGGGGGCGATACAATGAGCAGTTCTTC. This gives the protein CSVVGVWRGRYNEQFF.

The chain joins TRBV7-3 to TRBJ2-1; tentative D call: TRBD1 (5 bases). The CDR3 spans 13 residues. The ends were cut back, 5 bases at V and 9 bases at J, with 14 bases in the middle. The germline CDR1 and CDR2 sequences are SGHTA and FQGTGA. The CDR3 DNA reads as TGTGCCAGCAGCCCAGGGTTGCAGGGTGAGCAGTTCTTC. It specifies CASSPGLQGEQFF.

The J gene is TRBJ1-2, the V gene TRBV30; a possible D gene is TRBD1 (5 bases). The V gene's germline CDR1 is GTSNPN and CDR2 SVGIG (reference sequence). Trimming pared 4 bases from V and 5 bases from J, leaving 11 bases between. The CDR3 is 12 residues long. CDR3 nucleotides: TGTGCCTGGACCCTGGGGGGGTATGGCTACACCTTC. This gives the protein CAWTLGGYGYTF.

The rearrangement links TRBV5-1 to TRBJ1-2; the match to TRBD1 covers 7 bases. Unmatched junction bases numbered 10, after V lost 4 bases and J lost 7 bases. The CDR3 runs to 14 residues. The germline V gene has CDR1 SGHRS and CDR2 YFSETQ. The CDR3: CASSPGQVEGGYTF. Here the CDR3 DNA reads TGCGCCAGCAGCCCCGGACAGGTGGAGGGTGGCTACACCTTC.

In DNA, the CDR3 is TGTGCCAGCAGCCAGGGACAGGGGGCATATGGCTACACCTTC. It yields the protein CASSQGQGAYGYTF. The chain employs TRBV3-1 (or the pseudogene TRBV3-2) and TRBJ1-2; 12 bases map to TRBD1. The CDR3 consists of 14 residues. V shed 3 bases, J shed 5 bases, and the junction held 1 base outside the gene matches. The V gene's germline CDR1 is LGHDT and CDR2 YNNKEL (reference sequence).

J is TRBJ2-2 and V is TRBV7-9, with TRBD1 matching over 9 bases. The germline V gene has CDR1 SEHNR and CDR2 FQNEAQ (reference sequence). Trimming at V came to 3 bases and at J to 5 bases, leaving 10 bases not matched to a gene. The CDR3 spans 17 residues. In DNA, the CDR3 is TGTGCCAGCAGCTTGAGGGGGGACAGGGAGTCTACCGGGGAGCTGTTTTTT. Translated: CASSLRGDRESTGELFF.

The CDR3 region has the DNA TGTGCCAGCAGCTTAACGGGCGAAGGGGAGCTGTTTTTT. Amino acids: CASSLTGEGELFF. The rearrangement uses TRBV7-3 and TRBJ2-2; no definite D call. This CDR3 spans 13 amino acids. V shed 0 bases and J shed 8 bases, with 7 bases lying between them. Germline V gene lookup returns CDR1 SGHTA and CDR2 FQGTGA.

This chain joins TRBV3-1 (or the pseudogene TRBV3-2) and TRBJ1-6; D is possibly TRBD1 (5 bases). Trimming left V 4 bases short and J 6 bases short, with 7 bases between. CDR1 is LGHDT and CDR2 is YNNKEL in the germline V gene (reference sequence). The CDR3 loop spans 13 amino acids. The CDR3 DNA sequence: TGTGCCAGCAGCCCAGACAGTAATTCACCCCTCCACTTT. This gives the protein CASSPDSNSPLHF.

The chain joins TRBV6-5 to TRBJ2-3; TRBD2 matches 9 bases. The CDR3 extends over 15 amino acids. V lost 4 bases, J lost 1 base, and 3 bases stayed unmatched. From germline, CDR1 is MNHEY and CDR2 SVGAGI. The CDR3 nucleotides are TGTGCCAGCAGTTTACAGCGGGGGGGCACAGATACGCAGTATTTT. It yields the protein CASSLQRGGTDTQYF.

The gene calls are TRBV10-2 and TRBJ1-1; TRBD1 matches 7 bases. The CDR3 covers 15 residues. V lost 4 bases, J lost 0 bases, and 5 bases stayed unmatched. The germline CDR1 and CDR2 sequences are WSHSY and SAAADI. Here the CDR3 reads CASSGGTALNTEAFF. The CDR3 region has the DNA TGCGCCAGCAGTGGGGGGACAGCTTTGAACACTGAAGCTTTCTTT.

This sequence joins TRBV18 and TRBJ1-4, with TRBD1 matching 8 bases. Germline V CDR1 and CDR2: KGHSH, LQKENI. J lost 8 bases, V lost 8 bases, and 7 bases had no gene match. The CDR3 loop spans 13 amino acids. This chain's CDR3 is CASTRDRREKLFF. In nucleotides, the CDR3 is TGTGCCAGCACCCGGGACAGGAGAGAAAAACTGTTTTTT. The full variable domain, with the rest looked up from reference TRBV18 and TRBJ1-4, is NAGVMQNPRHLVRRRGQEARLRCSPMKGHSHVYWYRQLPEEGLKFMVYLQKENIIDESGMPKERFSAEFPKEGPSILRIQQVVRGDSAAYFCASTRDRREKLFFGSGTQLSVL.

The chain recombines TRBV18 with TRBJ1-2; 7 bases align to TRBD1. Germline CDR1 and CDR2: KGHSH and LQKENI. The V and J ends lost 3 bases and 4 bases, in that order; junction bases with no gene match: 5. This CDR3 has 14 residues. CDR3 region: CASSPETGFYGYTF. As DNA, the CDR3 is TGTGCCAGCTCACCCGAGACAGGGTTCTATGGCTACACCTTC.

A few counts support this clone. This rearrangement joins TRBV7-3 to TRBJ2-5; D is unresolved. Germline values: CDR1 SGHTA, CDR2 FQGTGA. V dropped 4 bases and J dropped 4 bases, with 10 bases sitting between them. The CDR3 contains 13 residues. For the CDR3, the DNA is TGTGCCAGCAGCTCCTACAGTGGAGAGACCCAGTACTTC. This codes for CASSSYSGETQYF.

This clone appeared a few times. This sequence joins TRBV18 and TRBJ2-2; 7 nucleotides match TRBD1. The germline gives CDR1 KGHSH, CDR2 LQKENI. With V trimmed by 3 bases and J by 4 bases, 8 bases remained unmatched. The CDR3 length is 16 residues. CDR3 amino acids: CASSPSIDRATGELFF. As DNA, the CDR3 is TGTGCCAGCTCACCCTCAATCGACAGGGCCACCGGGGAGCTGTTTTTT.

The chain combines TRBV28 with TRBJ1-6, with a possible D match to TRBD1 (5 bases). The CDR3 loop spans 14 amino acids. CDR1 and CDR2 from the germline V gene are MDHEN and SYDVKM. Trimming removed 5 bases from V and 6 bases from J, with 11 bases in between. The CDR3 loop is CASSRGEINSPLHF. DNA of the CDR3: TGTGCCAGCAGTCGGGGGGAGATTAATTCACCCCTCCACTTT.

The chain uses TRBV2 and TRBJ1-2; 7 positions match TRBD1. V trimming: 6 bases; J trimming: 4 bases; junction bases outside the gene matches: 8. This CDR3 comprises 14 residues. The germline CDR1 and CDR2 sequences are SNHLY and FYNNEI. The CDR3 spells CASRRQGFSYGYTF. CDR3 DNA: TGTGCCAGCAGGAGACAGGGTTTTAGCTATGGCTACACCTTC.

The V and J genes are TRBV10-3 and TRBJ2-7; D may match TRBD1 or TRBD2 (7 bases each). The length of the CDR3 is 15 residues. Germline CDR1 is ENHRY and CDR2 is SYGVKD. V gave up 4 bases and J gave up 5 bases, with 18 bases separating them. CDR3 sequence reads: CAISGSGGDVHEQYF. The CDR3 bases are TGTGCCATCAGTGGGTCAGGGGGGGATGTCCACGAGCAGTACTTC.

CDR3 protein: CASSGTSGGRHTDTQYF. For the CDR3, the DNA is TGCGCCAGCAGCGGGACTAGCGGGGGACGACACACAGATACGCAGTATTTT. The V gene is TRBV10-1, the J gene TRBJ2-3; 14 bases agree with TRBD2. V shed 6 bases, J shed 2 bases, and the junction held 7 bases outside the gene matches. The CDR3 is made up of 17 amino acids. Germline V gives CDR1 WNHNN, CDR2 SYGVQD (reference sequence).

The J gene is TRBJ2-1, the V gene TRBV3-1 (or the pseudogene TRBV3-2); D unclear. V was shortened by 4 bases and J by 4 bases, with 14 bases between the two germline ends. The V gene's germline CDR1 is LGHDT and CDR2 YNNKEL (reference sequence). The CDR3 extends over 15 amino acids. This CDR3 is CASSLGRTKYNEQFF. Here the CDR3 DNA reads TGTGCCAGCAGCCTCGGACGGACCAAGTACAATGAGCAGTTCTTC.

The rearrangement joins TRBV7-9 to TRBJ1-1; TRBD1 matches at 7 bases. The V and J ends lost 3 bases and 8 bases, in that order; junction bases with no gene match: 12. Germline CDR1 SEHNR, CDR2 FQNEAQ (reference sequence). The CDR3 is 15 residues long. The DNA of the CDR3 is TGTGCCAGCAGCTTTCTCGTCGGACAGGCTCCCGAAGCTTTCTTT. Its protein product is CASSFLVGQAPEAFF.

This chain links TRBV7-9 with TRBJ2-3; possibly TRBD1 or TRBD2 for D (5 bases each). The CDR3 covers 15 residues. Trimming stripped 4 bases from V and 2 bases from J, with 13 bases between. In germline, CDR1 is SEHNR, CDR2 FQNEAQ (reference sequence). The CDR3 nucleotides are TGTGCCAGCAGCTCGGGACGGATTGACACAGATACGCAGTATTTT. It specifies CASSSGRIDTDTQYF.

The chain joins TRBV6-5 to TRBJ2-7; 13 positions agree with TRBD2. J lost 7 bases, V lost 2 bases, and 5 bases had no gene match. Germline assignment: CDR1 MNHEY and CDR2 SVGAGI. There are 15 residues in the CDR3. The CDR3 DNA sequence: TGTGCCAGCAGTTACACGGGACTAGCGGGGAATGAGCAGTACTTC. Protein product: CASSYTGLAGNEQYF.

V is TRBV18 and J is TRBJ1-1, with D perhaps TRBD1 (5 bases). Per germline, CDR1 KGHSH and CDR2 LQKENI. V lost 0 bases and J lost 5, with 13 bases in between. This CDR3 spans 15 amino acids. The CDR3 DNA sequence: TGTGCCAGCTCACCACCGACCAGGGAGGGGACTGAAGCTTTCTTT. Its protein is CASSPPTREGTEAFF.

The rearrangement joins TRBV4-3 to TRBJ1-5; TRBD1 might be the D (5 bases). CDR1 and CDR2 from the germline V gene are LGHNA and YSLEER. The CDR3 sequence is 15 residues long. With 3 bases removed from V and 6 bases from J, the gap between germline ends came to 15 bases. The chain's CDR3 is CASSQTRRASQPQHF. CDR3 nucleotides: TGCGCCAGCAGCCAGACCCGCAGGGCTAGTCAGCCCCAGCATTTT.

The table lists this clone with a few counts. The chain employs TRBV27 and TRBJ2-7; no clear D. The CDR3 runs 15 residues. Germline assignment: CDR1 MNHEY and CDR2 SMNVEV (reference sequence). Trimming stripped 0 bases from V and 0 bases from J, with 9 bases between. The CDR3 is CASSLSAVSSYEQYF. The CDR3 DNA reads TGTGCCAGCAGTTTATCGGCAGTGAGCTCCTACGAGCAGTACTTC.

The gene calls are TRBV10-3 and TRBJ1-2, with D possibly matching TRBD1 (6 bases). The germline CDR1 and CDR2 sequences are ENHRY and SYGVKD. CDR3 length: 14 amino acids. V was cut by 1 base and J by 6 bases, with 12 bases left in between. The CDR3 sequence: CAISEFTGIDGYTF. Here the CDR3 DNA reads TGTGCCATCAGTGAGTTTACAGGGATAGATGGCTACACCTTC.